Following are 28 T cell receptor beta chains from one sample sequenced in a study of T-cell reconstitution after alpha-beta-depleted transplantation in children. Unique molecular identifiers were used to barcode this TCRbeta library. TCRdb used MiXCR to reprocess the PCR reads, holding one entry per CDR3 protein. In the table there are approximately 490,000 distinct CDR3 sequences, 9.5% to 15% of which are singletons. The sample in question was PBMCs from the stem cell graft donor, obtained from the stem cell graft. These receptors all come from a human donor who donated a stem cell graft to a child with combined immunodeficiency.

This clonotype came up a few times. This chain uses TRBV27 with TRBJ2-7; the match to TRBD2 covers 13 bases. The CDR3 is 15 amino acids. With 2 bases clipped from V and 4 bases from J, the junction kept 2 bases outside the gene matches. Germline V lookup: CDR1 MNHEY, CDR2 SMNVEV (reference sequence). The CDR3: CASSLGTSGKYEQYF. As DNA, the CDR3 is TGTGCCAGCAGTTTAGGGACTAGCGGGAAATACGAGCAGTACTTC.

This clonotype was recorded a few times. This sequence joins TRBV5-4 and TRBJ1-3; D call uncertain. CDR1 and CDR2 (germline): SGHNT, YYREEE (reference sequence). The CDR3 totals 15 residues. Trimming removed 4 bases from V and 4 bases from J, with 15 bases in between. The CDR3 region has the DNA TGTGCCAGCAGCGCCTCCGGGTTCGGGGGAAACACCATATATTTT. Amino acids: CASSASGFGGNTIYF. The full variable domain, in which reference TRBV5-4 and TRBJ1-3 provide the parts outside the CDR3, is ETGVTQSPTHLIKTRGQQVTLRCSSQSGHNTVSWYQQALGQGPQFIFQYYREEENGRGNFPPRFSGLQFPNYSSELNVNALELDDSALYLCASSASGFGGNTIYFGEGSWLTVV.

The table lists this clonotype with a few counts. The chain carries TRBV3-1 and TRBJ2-7, with unresolved D. CDR1 is LGHDT and CDR2 is YNNKEL in the germline V gene (reference sequence). The CDR3 has 13 residues. The germline V and J ends were trimmed by 4 bases and 5 bases, with 12 bases remaining between them. The CDR3 DNA follows: TGTGCCAGCAGCCGTACATCCACCGACGAGCAGTACTTC. It specifies CASSRTSTDEQYF.

There are many counts of this clonotype. The chain combines TRBV12-3 or TRBV12-4 with TRBJ2-1, with 7 bases fitting TRBD2. V lost 4 bases to trimming and J lost 2 bases; unmatched junction nucleotides: 11. CDR3 size: 17 residues. The CDR3 loop reads CASSYSPLAGAYNEQFF. As DNA, the CDR3 is TGTGCCAGCAGTTATAGCCCCCTGGCGGGAGCCTACAATGAGCAGTTCTTC.

The rearrangement joins TRBV20-1 to TRBJ2-3, with 7 bases identical to TRBD1. The germline V gene encodes CDR1 DFQATT and CDR2 SNEGSKA (reference sequence). The V segment lost 1 base and the J segment 2 bases; nucleotides outside the gene matches: 6. The CDR3 has 15 amino acids. In DNA form, the CDR3 reads TGCAGTGCTAGAGGTACAGACAGGGCCACAGATACGCAGTATTTT. Encoded protein: CSARGTDRATDTQYF.

Ten or more counts support this clonotype. The V and J genes are TRBV27 and TRBJ2-2; D is unresolved. CDR3 length: 12 amino acids. Germline V gives CDR1 MNHEY, CDR2 SMNVEV (reference sequence). The V end lost 5 bases, the J end lost 7 bases, and 8 bases lay between the germline ends. CDR3 nucleotide sequence: TGTGCCAGCAGTCATAGGGTCGGGGAGCTGTTTTTT. Translation gives CASSHRVGELFF.

This clonotype was found many times. The V call is TRBV24-1, the J call TRBJ2-1; no reliable D call. Deletions cut 5 bases from V and 2 bases from J, with 18 bases between. Per germline, CDR1 KGHDR and CDR2 SFDVKD. The CDR3 is made up of 17 amino acids. The CDR3 protein is CATSGYDGVRAYNEQFF. The CDR3 coding sequence is TGTGCCACCAGTGGCTATGATGGGGTACGAGCCTACAATGAGCAGTTCTTC.

This clonotype was found a few times. This rearrangement joins TRBV10-3 to TRBJ2-7; 8 nucleotides line up with TRBD2. Germline CDR1 reads ENHRY; CDR2 reads SYGVKD. With V trimmed by 3 bases and J by 6 bases, 7 bases remained unmatched. The CDR3 covers 14 residues. CDR3: CAISEQAGEGEQYF. The DNA for the CDR3 is TGTGCCATCAGTGAACAAGCGGGAGAAGGCGAGCAGTACTTC.

This clonotype was counted only a few times. This chain joins TRBV20-1 and TRBJ2-2; D not resolved. Trimming removed 0 bases at V and 0 bases at J, with 2 bases between. CDR1 and CDR2 from the germline V gene are DFQATT and SNEGSKA (reference sequence). CDR3 length: 13 amino acids. The chain's CDR3 is CSAREANTGELFF. The CDR3 bases are TGCAGTGCTAGAGAAGCGAACACCGGGGAGCTGTTTTTT.

The chain has TRBV28 and TRBJ2-5; D perhaps matches TRBD1 (5 bases). Per the germline V gene, CDR1 is MDHEN and CDR2 is SYDVKM. Trimming shortened V by 1 base and J by 5 bases, and 14 bases separated the two germline ends. The CDR3 sequence is 15 residues long. In DNA, the CDR3 is TGTGCCAGCAGTTTATTGGGCAGGGTAGGGGAGACCCAGTACTTC. Protein sequence: CASSLLGRVGETQYF.

This clonotype appeared many times. The chain combines TRBV3-1 with TRBJ1-5; D unresolved. The CDR3 extends over 15 amino acids. The V and J ends lost 3 bases and 1 base respectively, with 10 bases between them. The germline CDR1 and CDR2 sequences are LGHDT and YNNKEL (reference sequence). CDR3 in amino acids: CASSHSLVSNQPQHF. The CDR3 DNA follows: TGTGCCAGCAGCCATTCCTTAGTCAGCAATCAGCCCCAGCATTTT.

This clonotype has ten or more counts. The rearrangement uses TRBV12-3 or TRBV12-4 and TRBJ2-4, with D maybe TRBD1 (6 bases). Trimming took 7 bases from V and 0 from J, leaving 16 bases between them. The CDR3 spans 16 residues. CDR3 DNA: TGTGCCAGCACCAACCGGGACACTCTAGCCAAAAACATTCAGTACTTC. Encoded protein: CASTNRDTLAKNIQYF.

This CDR3 reads CASSLRDKQYF. The CDR3, as DNA: TGTGCCAGCAGTCTCCGGGACAAGCAGTACTTC. The chain combines TRBV6-2 or TRBV6-3 with TRBJ2-7; D might be TRBD1 (6 bases). This CDR3 is built from 11 residues. The germline V gene encodes CDR1 MNHEY and CDR2 SVGEGT. Trimming took off 5 bases at V and 8 bases at J, with 10 bases between the two ends.

This clonotype was observed a few times. This chain connects TRBV5-1 to TRBJ2-3; D may match TRBD1 or TRBD2 (5 bases each). This CDR3 is built from 15 residues. Germline CDR1 reads SGHRS; CDR2 reads YFSETQ. The V end lost 5 bases, the J end lost 5 bases, and 18 bases lay between the germline ends. The CDR3 bases are TGCGCCAGCAGAACCTCAGAGGGGCGCAGAGATACGCAGTATTTT. It codes for CASRTSEGRRDTQYF. Looking up the rest from reference TRBV5-1 and TRBJ2-3 gives the full variable domain: KAGVTQTPRYLIKTRGQQVTLSCSPISGHRSVSWYQQTPGQGLQFLFEYFSETQRNKGNFPGRFSGRQFSNSRSEMNVSTLELGDSALYLCASRTSEGRRDTQYFGPGTRLTVL.

This clonotype was seen many times. The rearrangement joins TRBV12-3 or TRBV12-4 to TRBJ2-3; unclear D gene. Trimming stripped 10 bases from V and 2 bases from J, with 13 bases between. CDR3 size: 13 residues. CDR3 loop: CATSLTITDTQYF. The CDR3 DNA is TGTGCCACCTCACTTACAATCACAGATACGCAGTATTTT.

This clonotype was seen ten or more times. CDR3 bases: TGTGCCAGCAGTGAATCAGATGGACAGGGCTCAGATACGCAGTATTTT. This sequence encodes CASSESDGQGSDTQYF. The rearrangement joins TRBV6-4 to TRBJ2-3; 8 bases are shared with TRBD1. V trimming: 3 bases; J trimming: 4 bases; junction bases outside the gene matches: 9. CDR3 length: 16 amino acids. The germline V gene encodes CDR1 MRHNA and CDR2 SNTAGT.

This clonotype has only a few counts. The chain combines TRBV12-3 or TRBV12-4 with TRBJ2-3, with 10 positions matching TRBD2. The CDR3 runs to 15 residues. With 5 bases clipped from V and 1 base from J, the junction kept 3 bases outside the gene matches. CDR3 nucleotides: TGTGCCAGCAGTCGTGGGACTAGCGGCACAGATACGCAGTATTTT. It yields the protein CASSRGTSGTDTQYF.

The rearrangement uses TRBV14 and TRBJ2-5; no definite D call. This CDR3 has 16 amino acids. Germline values: CDR1 SGHDN, CDR2 FVKESK. V was pared by 3 bases and J by 3 bases, with 17 bases between. CDR3 sequence (DNA): TGTGCCAGCAGCCATGGACCCTTTGACGTGAAAGAGACCCAGTACTTC. It codes for CASSHGPFDVKETQYF. The full variable domain, its missing parts supplied by reference TRBV14 and TRBJ2-5, is EAGVTQFPSHSVIEKGQTVTLRCDPISGHDNLYWYRRVMGKEIKFLLHFVKESKQDESGMPNNRFLAERTGGTYSTLKVQPAELEDSGVYFCASSHGPFDVKETQYFGPGTRLLVL.

This sequence joins TRBV6-5 and TRBJ1-2; D gene uncertain. CDR3 length equals 15 residues. CDR1 is MNHEY, CDR2 SVGAGI, per germline. The germline V and J ends were trimmed by 0 bases and 0 bases, with 8 bases remaining between them. The CDR3 DNA follows: TGTGCCAGCAGTTACTCGCGTACAGCTAACTATGGCTACACCTTC. As protein: CASSYSRTANYGYTF.

This clonotype was counted ten times or more. The V gene is TRBV15, the J gene TRBJ2-2; a possible D gene is TRBD2 (5 bases). CDR1 LNHNV and CDR2 YYDKDF come from the germline V gene (reference sequence). Trimming shortened V by 5 bases and J by 0 bases, and 19 bases separated the two germline ends. The CDR3 is 18 amino acids. CDR3 DNA: TGTGCCACCAGCCCCGGGGTTCCAGGCCACGCGAACACCGGGGAGCTGTTTTTT. This encodes CATSPGVPGHANTGELFF.

V and J are TRBV7-2 and TRBJ2-2, with TRBD2 identical over 13 bases. V shed 7 bases, J shed 9 bases, and the junction held 5 bases outside the gene matches. This CDR3 contains 14 residues. Per germline, CDR1 SGHTA and CDR2 FQGNSA. CDR3 loop: CASTRLAGGRELFF. CDR3 DNA: TGTGCCAGCACCCGACTAGCGGGAGGTCGGGAGCTGTTTTTT.

The chain couples TRBV12-3 or TRBV12-4 to TRBJ2-5; D gene uncertain. The length of the CDR3 is 13 residues. Trimming cost V 2 bases and J 0 bases, with 4 bases left between them. CDR3 DNA: TGTGCCAGCAGTTTACCCGACCAAGAGACCCAGTACTTC. Its translation: CASSLPDQETQYF.

This clonotype was found a few times. The chain is built from TRBV20-1 and TRBJ2-1, with D possibly matching TRBD1 (5 bases). V lost 0 bases to trimming and J lost 1 base, with 19 bases between them. Germline V gives CDR1 DFQATT, CDR2 SNEGSKA (reference sequence). The CDR3 is 18 residues long. CDR3 coding DNA: TGCAGTGCTAGAGATGTCTCCCCAGGGCGGAAATCCTACAATGAGCAGTTCTTC. Translated, it gives CSARDVSPGRKSYNEQFF.

J is TRBJ1-1 and V is TRBV3-1; TRBD1 matches at 9 bases. The V and J ends lost 6 bases and 4 bases, in that order; junction bases with no gene match: 3. Per germline, CDR1 LGHDT and CDR2 YNNKEL (reference sequence). The CDR3 is made up of 13 amino acids. Here the CDR3 DNA reads TGTGCCAGCAGACAGGGGGCGGTCACTGAAGCTTTCTTT. Protein: CASRQGAVTEAFF.

This clonotype was counted between two and nine times. This rearrangement joins TRBV12-5 to TRBJ2-7, with 11 bases that match TRBD2. J was trimmed by 2 bases and V by 3 bases; bases with no gene match: 12. The CDR3 totals 18 residues. The germline CDR1 and CDR2 sequences are LGHNT and FRNRAP. The CDR3 region is CASGFFTSGSADTYEQYF. The CDR3 DNA reads as TGTGCTAGTGGTTTCTTCACTAGCGGGAGTGCGGATACCTACGAGCAGTACTTC.

This rearrangement joins TRBV2 to TRBJ1-5; 10 bases agree with TRBD1. CDR3 length equals 15 residues. After removal of 3 bases from V and 3 bases from J, the junction contained 2 bases not matched to a gene. Germline assignment: CDR1 SNHLY and CDR2 FYNNEI. Here the CDR3 reads CASSETGGVNQPQHF. The CDR3 DNA is TGTGCCAGCAGTGAGACAGGGGGCGTCAATCAGCCCCAGCATTTT.

V is TRBV13 and J is TRBJ2-2; TRBD1 agrees at 8 bases. V was clipped by 5 bases and J by 4 bases; unmatched bases: 6. Germline loops: CDR1 PRHDT, CDR2 FYEKMQ (reference sequence). This CDR3 is built from 15 residues. The CDR3: CASSDGQGSTGELFF. CDR3 DNA sequence: TGTGCCAGCAGCGACGGACAGGGAAGCACCGGGGAGCTGTTTTTT.

This clonotype was detected only a few times. This chain connects TRBV4-2 to TRBJ2-5, with TRBD1 as a possible D gene (5 bases). This CDR3 region has 17 residues. Trimming took 1 base from V and 5 from J, leaving 20 bases between them. CDR1 and CDR2 from the germline V gene are LGHNA and YNFKEQ. This chain's CDR3 is CASSQGRQLTFRETQYF. The CDR3 bases are TGTGCCAGCAGCCAAGGGAGACAGCTTACCTTCCGGGAGACCCAGTACTTC.